One sample yielded the 31 T cell receptor beta chains listed below, sequenced in a study of T cell clonality in common variable immunodeficiency. Findings and caveats of the study: Fewer deletions and N-nucleotide insertions were reportedly seen in common variable immunodeficiency TCR beta sequences.

Profiled with immunoSEQ multiplex PCR; TCRdb holds only in-frame clones, not every one. The data show 28,000 or so clones, with none appearing a single time. Their specific antigens are unknown. The sequenced sample consisted of peripheral blood mononuclear cells. The receptors come from a human donor with common variable immunodeficiency.

This clone was seen repeatedly, ten times or more. The CDR3 is cut off 3 residues early in the read; its end comes from the germline J gene. The chain uses TRBV14 and TRBJ2-3; TRBD2 aligns across 11 bases. CDR1 is SGHDN, CDR2 FVKESK, per germline. The CDR3 is 14 amino acids. V gave up 4 bases and J gave up 7 bases; unmatched junction bases: 4. The sequenced part of the CDR3 DNA is TGTGCCAGCAGCCCTAGCGGGGGGATGTATACG. It encodes CASSPSGGMYT. The full CDR3 sequence reads CASSPSGGMYTQYF.

A few counts support this clone. The read terminates 3 residues before the CDR3 end, so the remaining end is supplied by the germline J gene. V is TRBV18 and J is TRBJ1-2, with D possibly TRBD1 on 6 matching bases. The CDR3 loop spans 14 amino acids. Germline lookup yields CDR1 KGHSH and CDR2 LQKENI. CDR3 region: CASSPESRGGGYTF. Partial CDR3 DNA: TGTGCCAGCTCACCGGAATCCAGGGGCGGAGGC.

This clone was recorded a few times. CDR3 bases read: TGTGCCAGCAGCCTTGTCGGACAGATCACAGATACG. Its translation is CASSLVGQITDT. The CDR3, in full, reads CASSLVGQITDTQYF. The rearrangement links TRBV7-3 to TRBJ2-3, with D maybe TRBD1 (6 bases). Coverage ceases 3 residues before the CDR3 finishes, and the germline J gene fills in the end. Germline V gene lookup returns CDR1 SGHTA and CDR2 FQGTGA. Trimming removed 5 bases at V and 2 bases at J, with 14 bases between. The CDR3 is 15 residues long.

This clone was found a few times. The DNA ends 3 residues before the CDR3 does, and the rest of the CDR3 is filled in from the germline J gene. V is TRBV20-1 and J is TRBJ2-5, with TRBD2 matching 11 bases. V was clipped by 2 bases and J by 5 bases; unmatched bases: 7. Looked up from germline, CDR1 is DFQATT and CDR2 is SNEGSKA (reference sequence). This CDR3 is 15 amino acids long. The CDR3 reads CSARRLAGPGETQYF. CDR3 DNA (partial): TGCAGTGCTAGACGACTAGCGGGGCCAGGGGAGACC.

In its sample, this clone was seen many times. Read sequence stops 3 residues before the CDR3 end, and the germline J gene provides the missing end. This chain links TRBV5-6 with TRBJ1-2; 7 bases fit TRBD1. The CDR3 runs 14 residues. The J segment lost 7 bases and the V segment lost 1 base, leaving 7 bases of the junction unmatched. Germline V CDR1 and CDR2: SGHDT, YYEEEE. CDR3 bases read: TGTGCCAGCAGCTTGAATGAGGGGGCAGGTGGC. It translates to CASSLNEGAGG. The whole CDR3 reads CASSLNEGAGGYTF. The full variable domain, its missing parts supplied by reference TRBV5-6 and TRBJ1-2, is DAGVTQSPTHLIKTRGQQVTLRCSPKSGHDTVSWYQQALGQGPQFIFQYYEEEERQRGNFPDRFSGHQFPNYSSELNVNALLLGDSALYLCASSLNEGAGGYTFGSGTRLTVV.

This clone came up a few times. The read is 3 residues too short to cover the CDR3 end, so that end is filled in from the germline J gene. The chain links TRBV5-1 to TRBJ1-6, with TRBD1 identical over 10 bases. With V trimmed by 0 bases and J by 0 bases, 0 bases remained unmatched. This CDR3 has 17 amino acids. From germline, CDR1 is SGHRS and CDR2 YFSETQ. CDR3 bases read: TGCGCCAGCAGCTTGGGGGACAGGGGCTCCTATAATTCACCC. This gives the protein CASSLGDRGSYNSP. The full CDR3 is CASSLGDRGSYNSPLHF.

Concerning this clone: The read terminates 3 residues ahead of where the CDR3 ends, so the germline J gene completes it. V usage is TRBV7-6 and J usage is TRBJ2-7; perhaps TRBD1 as D (5 bases). The germline V gene encodes CDR1 SGHVS and CDR2 FNYEAQ. V was clipped by 2 bases and J by 3 bases, with 17 bases between them. The CDR3 consists of 16 residues. Here the CDR3 reads CASSLIPAGNFYEQYF. CDR3 bases read: TGTGCCAGCAGCTTAATTCCGGCAGGGAACTTCTACGAG.

This clone came up many times. Sequencing ends 3 residues short of the CDR3 end; the germline J gene provides the rest. The genes are TRBV2 and TRBJ2-5, with a tentative D call TRBD1 (6 bases). Germline lookup yields CDR1 SNHLY and CDR2 FYNNEI. V lost 10 bases, J lost 3 bases, and 18 bases lay in between. There are 14 residues in the CDR3. This CDR3 is CAIPWGQPEETQYF. CDR3 DNA (partial): TGTGCCATCCCCTGGGGACAACCGGAAGAGACC.

Note on this clone: The DNA ends 3 residues before the CDR3 does, and the rest of the CDR3 is filled in from the germline J gene. This sequence joins TRBV2 and TRBJ1-2; D is unclear. The CDR3 extends over 14 amino acids. CDR1 and CDR2 from the germline V gene are SNHLY and FYNNEI. V was trimmed by 7 bases and J by 5 bases, leaving 17 bases between them. CDR3 amino acids: CASTPLGRSYGYTF. The sequenced CDR3 bases are TGTGCCAGCACCCCACTAGGACGCAGTTATGGC.

Details on this clone: Read sequence stops 3 residues before the CDR3 end, and the germline J gene provides the missing end. The chain links TRBV19 to TRBJ2-2; 9 bases align to TRBD1. Trimming took 4 bases from V and 1 from J; bases not matched to a gene: 1. The CDR3 has 15 amino acids. The germline V gene encodes CDR1 LNHDA and CDR2 SQIVND (reference sequence). The DNA read from the CDR3 is TGTGCCAGTAGTACGGGACAGGGGAACACCGGGGAG. Its translation: CASSTGQGNTGE. The full CDR3 protein is CASSTGQGNTGELFF. Complete variable domain (other parts from reference TRBV19 and TRBJ2-2): DGGITQSPKYLFRKEGQNVTLSCEQNLNHDAMYWYRQDPGQGLRLIYYSQIVNDFQKGDIAEGYSVSREKKESFPLTVTSAQKNPTAFYLCASSTGQGNTGELFFGEGSRLTVL.

The sequenced CDR3 bases are TGTGCCAGCAGCTTAGGACTGGGACAGCCCGGGGAG. Translating it yields CASSLGLGQPGE. From start to end, the CDR3 is CASSLGLGQPGELFF. This chain joins TRBV7-9 and TRBJ2-2; 7 bases are shared with TRBD1. With the read ending 3 residues before the CDR3 end, the germline J gene is used to fill in that end. V lost 1 base to trimming and J lost 6 bases; unmatched junction nucleotides: 5. Germline V gene data show CDR1 as SEHNR and CDR2 as FQNEAQ (reference sequence). The CDR3 is 15 amino acids.

This clone has just a few counts. The missing CDR3 end, 3 residues past where the read stops, is filled in from the germline J gene. J is TRBJ2-5 and V is TRBV6-2 or TRBV6-3; perhaps TRBD1 as D (5 bases). This CDR3 is 15 amino acids long. CDR1 is MNHEY and CDR2 is SVGEGT in the germline V gene. V dropped 0 bases and J dropped 4 bases, with 12 bases sitting between them. CDR3 DNA, as far as it was read: TGTGCCAGCAGTTACTCCCTGGGGCCGGGAGAGACC. Translating it yields CASSYSLGPGET. Given in full, the CDR3 is CASSYSLGPGETQYF.

This clone was seen a few times. Read data end 3 residues before the CDR3 end; the end is taken from the germline J gene. V and J are TRBV2 and TRBJ2-1, with a tentative D call TRBD1 (6 bases). V was pared by 1 base and J by 8 bases, with 9 bases between. Germline values: CDR1 SNHLY, CDR2 FYNNEI. This CDR3 region has 13 residues. The sequenced CDR3 bases are TGTGCCAGCAGTGAAGACAGGGATTATGAG. It yields the protein CASSEDRDYE. The whole CDR3 sequence is CASSEDRDYEQFF.

This CDR3 is CARLDGDYEQYF. The sequenced CDR3 bases are TGTGCCCGGCTGGACGGGGACTACGAG. This chain joins TRBV30 and TRBJ2-7; tentatively, D is TRBD2 (5 bases). With the read ending 3 residues before the CDR3 end, the germline J gene is used to fill in that end. V was clipped by 8 bases and J by 3 bases, with 14 bases between them. Germline-derived CDR1 and CDR2 are GTSNPN and SVGIG (reference sequence). This CDR3 spans 12 amino acids.

About this clone itself: The read stops 3 residues short of the end of the CDR3; the missing end is completed from the germline J gene. This chain connects TRBV30 to TRBJ1-1; TRBD1 might be the D (6 bases). The germline CDR1 and CDR2 sequences are GTSNPN and SVGIG (reference sequence). This CDR3 is built from 12 residues. The CDR3 region is CAWSVRGGVAFF. Incomplete CDR3 DNA: TGTGCCTGGAGTGTACGAGGGGGAGTA.

Concerning this clone: The read comes to an end 3 residues before the CDR3 does, leaving the germline J gene to fill in the end. The J gene is TRBJ2-5, the V gene TRBV5-5; no definite D call. The ends were cut back, 2 bases at V and 4 bases at J, with 3 bases in the middle. This CDR3 region has 11 residues. Germline values: CDR1 SGHKS, CDR2 YYEKEE (reference sequence). CDR3 sequence: CASSFRETQYF. The covered CDR3 bases are TGTGCCAGCAGCTTCCGAGAGACC. The variable domain in full, completed from reference TRBV5-5 and TRBJ2-5, reads DAGVTQSPTHLIKTRGQQVTLRCSPISGHKSVSWYQQVLGQGPQFIFQYYEKEERGRGNFPDRFSARQFPNYSSELNVNALLLGDSALYLCASSFRETQYFGPGTRLLVL.

This clone was picked up many times. The read gets to within 3 residues of the CDR3 end, and the germline J gene fills in the rest. The chain carries TRBV7-9 and TRBJ1-2, with 7 nucleotides matching TRBD1. This CDR3 contains 14 residues. CDR1 is SEHNR and CDR2 is FQNEAQ in the germline V gene (reference sequence). The covered CDR3 bases are TGTGCCAGCAAGAGCCCGGGGGACAGAGGAGGC. This codes for CASKSPGDRGG. The whole CDR3 reads CASKSPGDRGGYTF.

This clone was seen repeatedly, ten times or more. The CDR3 end is not reached by the read, which stops 3 residues before it; the germline J gene fills it in. The chain recombines TRBV20-1 with TRBJ2-1, with D perhaps TRBD1 (5 bases). The V gene lost 6 bases and the J gene lost 4 bases, with 16 bases spanning the gap. This CDR3 contains 14 residues. The germline V gene encodes CDR1 DFQATT and CDR2 SNEGSKA (reference sequence). The CDR3 DNA, read in part, is TGCAGTGCCCTGGGGTGGGGCGCATACAATGAG. Protein: CSALGWGAYNE. The full CDR3 is CSALGWGAYNEQFF.

Regarding this clone: The DNA ends 3 residues before the CDR3 does, and the rest of the CDR3 is filled in from the germline J gene. The chain is built from TRBV19 and TRBJ2-3, with unresolved D. CDR1 and CDR2 (germline): LNHDA, SQIVND (reference sequence). The CDR3 sequence is 13 residues long. Trimming cost V 3 bases and J 6 bases, with 10 bases left between them. The DNA read from the CDR3 is TGTGCCAGTAGTATCAACATCGGGGATACG. Translating gives CASSINIGDT. The entire CDR3 reads CASSINIGDTQYF.

This clone was counted ten times or more. The sequence runs out 3 residues before the end of the CDR3; the remainder is reconstructed from the germline J gene. The V gene is TRBV28, the J gene TRBJ2-5, with TRBD2 matching over 11 bases. The CDR3 is 16 residues long. V gave up 6 bases and J gave up 7 bases; unmatched junction bases: 13. CDR1 MDHEN and CDR2 SYDVKM come from the germline V gene. Partial CDR3 DNA: TGTGCCAGCAGCCCCGGTACTAGCGGGGGTCGGGGGACC. Translated, it gives CASSPGTSGGRGT. The complete CDR3 protein is CASSPGTSGGRGTQYF. Full variable domain (remainder filled in from reference TRBV28 and TRBJ2-5): DVKVTQSSRYLVKRTGEKVFLECVQDMDHENMFWYRQDPGLGLRLIYFSYDVKMKEKGDIPEGYSVSREKKERFSLILESASTNQTSMYLCASSPGTSGGRGTQYFGPGTRLLVL.

This clone was picked up many times. The DNA ends 3 residues before the CDR3 does, and the rest of the CDR3 is filled in from the germline J gene. The chain employs TRBV20-1 and TRBJ1-2; D uncertain. Germline CDR1 reads DFQATT; CDR2 reads SNEGSKA (reference sequence). There are 12 residues in the CDR3. V lost 1 base and J 7 bases, leaving 10 bases between the germline ends. The CDR3 protein is CSARAPKIGYTF. The part of the CDR3 DNA that was read is TGCAGTGCTAGAGCCCCCAAAATTGGC.

Comment on this clone: The DNA ends 3 residues before the CDR3 does, and the rest of the CDR3 is filled in from the germline J gene. This chain connects TRBV7-2 to TRBJ2-1; 10 nucleotides line up with TRBD2. From germline, CDR1 is SGHTA and CDR2 FQGNSA. This CDR3 has 14 amino acids. The ends lost 2 bases at V and 7 bases at J; junction bases unmatched: 2. CDR3 in amino acids: CASSLSGGANEQFF. CDR3 DNA, as far as it was read: TGTGCCAGCAGCTTAAGCGGGGGGGCGAATGAG.

For this clone: The sequence runs out 3 residues before the end of the CDR3; the remainder is reconstructed from the germline J gene. The V and J genes are TRBV19 and TRBJ1-5; a weak D match, TRBD1 (5 bases). Germline CDR1 LNHDA, CDR2 SQIVND (reference sequence). There are 16 residues in the CDR3. The germline V and J ends were trimmed by 3 bases and 1 base, with 13 bases remaining between them. CDR3 in amino acids: CASSMWGVTSNQPQHF. Partial CDR3 DNA: TGTGCCAGTAGTATGTGGGGGGTGACGAGCAATCAGCCC.

As for this clone: The read ends 3 residues shy of where the CDR3 ends; the end is completed using the germline J gene. This chain connects TRBV2 to TRBJ2-1, with D perhaps matching TRBD2 (7 bases). The CDR3 has 13 amino acids. V lost 11 bases and J lost 6, with 17 bases in between. In germline, CDR1 is SNHLY, CDR2 FYNNEI. The CDR3 DNA, read in part, is TGTGCCGGCGGGGGCTACGGGGGCAATGAG. This sequence encodes CAGGGYGGNE. The whole CDR3 sequence is CAGGGYGGNEQFF.

This clone was counted at least ten times. The read terminates 3 residues ahead of where the CDR3 ends, so the germline J gene completes it. The chain employs TRBV5-1 and TRBJ1-1; 9 bases are a match to TRBD1. V lost 3 bases and J lost 7; bases outside the gene matches: 4. The V gene's germline CDR1 is SGHRS and CDR2 YFSETQ. CDR3 length equals 13 residues. This chain's CDR3 is CASSYDRGFEAFF. The sequenced part of the CDR3 DNA is TGCGCCAGCAGCTATGACAGGGGGTTTGAA.

About this clone: From the germline J gene comes the end of the CDR3, since the read stops 3 residues before it. V and J are TRBV6-2 or TRBV6-3 and TRBJ2-5; D may be TRBD2 (6 bases). Trimming stripped 1 base from V and 5 bases from J, with 11 bases between. The germline V gene has CDR1 MNHEY and CDR2 SVGEGT. This CDR3 region has 14 residues. CDR3 protein: CASSYFAGWETQYF. The part of the CDR3 DNA that was read is TGTGCCAGCAGTTACTTCGCGGGGTGGGAGACC.

This clone has more than one count but fewer than ten. The read terminates 3 residues before the CDR3 end, so the remaining end is supplied by the germline J gene. V and J are TRBV7-9 and TRBJ2-4; 10 nucleotides match TRBD1. The CDR3 has 13 amino acids. In germline, CDR1 is SEHNR, CDR2 FQNEAQ (reference sequence). This chain's CDR3 is CASSLGDRGNQYF. The sequenced part of the CDR3 DNA is TGTGCCAGCAGCTTAGGGGACAGGGGAAAT.

With regard to this clone: The CDR3 end lies 3 residues beyond the end of the read and is filled in from the germline J gene. The chain carries TRBV19 and TRBJ1-3; 7 nucleotides agree with TRBD1. J was trimmed by 0 bases and V by 3 bases; bases with no gene match: 5. CDR1 and CDR2 from the germline V gene are LNHDA and SQIVND (reference sequence). The CDR3 runs to 16 residues. The sequenced CDR3 bases are TGTGCCAGTAGTATTGGGGACAGCCTCTCTGGAAACACC. Translated, it gives CASSIGDSLSGNT. The entire CDR3 reads CASSIGDSLSGNTIYF.

This clone was found a few times. The read gets to within 3 residues of the CDR3 end, and the germline J gene fills in the rest. The rearrangement uses TRBV11-1 and TRBJ1-1, with D hard to call. Germline CDR1 and CDR2: SGHAT and FQDESV (reference sequence). Trimming stripped 2 bases from V and 1 base from J, with 8 bases between. CDR3 size: 14 residues. The CDR3 bases that were read are TGTGCCAGCAGCTTACAGTCAGGGAACACTGAA. Translation gives CASSLQSGNTE. The full CDR3 reads CASSLQSGNTEAFF.

This clone has a handful of counts. The observed sequence ends 3 residues before the CDR3 terminus, with the missing tail filled in from the germline J gene. The J gene is TRBJ2-5, the V gene TRBV7-2; the match to TRBD2 covers 7 bases. The length of the CDR3 is 13 residues. Trimming took 3 bases from V and 7 from J; bases not matched to a gene: 5. In germline, CDR1 is SGHTA, CDR2 FQGNSA. Partial CDR3 DNA: TGTGCCAGCAGCTTCAGCGGGGTGGGGACC. It is translated as CASSFSGVGT. In full, the CDR3 reads CASSFSGVGTQYF.

Regarding this clone: Sequencing ends 3 residues short of the CDR3 end; the germline J gene provides the rest. V and J are TRBV7-2 and TRBJ2-7; D remains unclear. Germline lookup yields CDR1 SGHTA and CDR2 FQGNSA. The length of the CDR3 is 12 residues. V shed 5 bases and J shed 1 base, with 6 bases lying between them. CDR3 residues: CASSLSSYEQYF. Partial CDR3 DNA: TGTGCCAGCAGCCTAAGTTCCTACGAG.